Given below is one TCR beta chain in context. Profiled with immunoSEQ multiplex PCR; TCRdb holds only in-frame clones, not every one. The data contain just under 95,000 clones, roughly 77% of them singletons. The time point was: baseline, week 1 (first vaccination visit). Treatment described: pre-vaccination baseline after standard-of-care therapy. Donors harbored newly found WHO grade 3 or 4 IDH1-mutant, ATRX-lost astrocytomas. The data originate from a study of a mutant IDH1 vaccine in newly diagnosed glioma. Overall study context: Among treated patients, about 60% were male and roughly 38% female, and mean age was approximately 40 years. Therapy received beforehand was radiotherapy, temozolomide, or both, with most patients given both.

Sequenced material: PBMCs, taken from a glioma patient treated with radiotherapy, temozolomide or both. This TCR derives from a man in his forties with glioma.

CDR3 in DNA: TGTGCCAGCAGCCCGCGGACTAGCGGGAGTTCATCCTACAATGAGCAGTTCTTC. It translates to CASSPRTSGSSSYNEQFF. The J gene is TRBJ2-1, the V gene TRBV11-3, with TRBD2 matching over 13 bases. J gave up 1 base and V 5 bases, and 8 bases lay outside the gene matches. The length of the CDR3 is 18 residues. Germline V lookup: CDR1 SGHNT, CDR2 YENEEA.